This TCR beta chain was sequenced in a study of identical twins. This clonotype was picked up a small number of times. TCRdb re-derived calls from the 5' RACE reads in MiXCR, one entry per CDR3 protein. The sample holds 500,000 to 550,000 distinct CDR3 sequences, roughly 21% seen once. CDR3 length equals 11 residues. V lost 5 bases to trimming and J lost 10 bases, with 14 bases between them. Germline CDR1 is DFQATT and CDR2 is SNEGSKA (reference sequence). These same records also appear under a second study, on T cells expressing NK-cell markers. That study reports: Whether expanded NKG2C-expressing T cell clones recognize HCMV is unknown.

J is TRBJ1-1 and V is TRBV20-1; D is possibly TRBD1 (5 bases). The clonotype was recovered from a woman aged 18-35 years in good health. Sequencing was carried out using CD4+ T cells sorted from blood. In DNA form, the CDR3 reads TGCAGTGCTTATAGGGGCATGGGAGCTTTCTTT. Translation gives CSAYRGMGAFF.